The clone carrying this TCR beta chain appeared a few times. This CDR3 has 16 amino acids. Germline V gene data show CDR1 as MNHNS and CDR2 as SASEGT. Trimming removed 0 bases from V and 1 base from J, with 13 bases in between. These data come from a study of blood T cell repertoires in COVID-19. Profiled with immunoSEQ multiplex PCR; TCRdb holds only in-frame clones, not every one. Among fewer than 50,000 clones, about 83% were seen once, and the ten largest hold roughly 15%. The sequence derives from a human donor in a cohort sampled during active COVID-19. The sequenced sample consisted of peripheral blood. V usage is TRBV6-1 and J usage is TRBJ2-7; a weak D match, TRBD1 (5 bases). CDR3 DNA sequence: TGTGCCAGCAGTGAAGCCAGACTCCAGGGTTCCTACGAGCAGTACTTC. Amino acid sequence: CASSEARLQGSYEQYF.